Reported below is one T cell receptor (beta chain). Its antigen remains unidentified. This CDR3 contains 16 residues. The germline V gene encodes CDR1 SGHDN and CDR2 FVKESK. Trimming left V 2 bases short and J 4 bases short, with 17 bases between. The entry originates in a study of shared clonotypes between healthy human individuals. Notes on the study in general: Sampling was confined to blood; repertoires within tissues likely differ. A few donors had around 5% of their naive CD4 clonotypes in common.

An even split of each subset's genomic DNA across several immunoSEQ plates was performed. Sequencing used immunoSEQ multiplex PCR; TCRdb keeps in-frame clones, though not all of them. The data hold 2 million to 3 million clones, with over 85% observed a single time. The sample comprised naive CD4+ T cells from PBMCs. Subset given: CD45RA+ positively selected. This sequence joins TRBV14 and TRBJ1-1; possibly TRBD1 for D (5 bases). The TCR originated in a man between 18 and 35 years old in good health. Some clones in this sample may be carry-over from other donors' samples. The CDR3 loop reads CASSQWNGRVFTEAFF. The CDR3 DNA is TGTGCCAGCAGCCAATGGAATGGCAGGGTATTCACTGAAGCTTTCTTT.